The entry below gives a single T cell receptor (beta chain) sequence along with its context. Original processing notes: Amplified reference gene primers provided the basis for estimating nucleated cell counts. Sequencing used immunoSEQ multiplex PCR; TCRdb keeps in-frame clones, though not all of them. For V, J and clone size, that table is used; D and trimming come from the DNA. Of more than 90,000 clones in the sample, more than 75% were seen once. Trimming removed 0 bases from V and 4 bases from J; junction bases left unmatched: 18. The CDR3 contains 19 residues. CDR1 is GTSNPN, CDR2 SVGIG, per germline (reference sequence). The data belong to a study of blood T cell repertoires in COVID-19. About the research overall: COVID-19 samples, acute and convalescent, were from the United States, Italy and Spain. PBMCs, B-cell-depleted T cells, or T cells provided the cDNA or gDNA that made up the material.

The chain uses TRBV30 and TRBJ2-3; 8 bases match TRBD2. Sequencing input: peripheral blood. This sequence was found in a man aged 80 or over with acute or convalescent COVID-19. CDR3 in DNA: TGTGCCTGGAGTGTACCCCTCGGGGGGGGCCTAAGGTTCTCAGATACGCAGTATTTT. As protein: CAWSVPLGGGLRFSDTQYF.